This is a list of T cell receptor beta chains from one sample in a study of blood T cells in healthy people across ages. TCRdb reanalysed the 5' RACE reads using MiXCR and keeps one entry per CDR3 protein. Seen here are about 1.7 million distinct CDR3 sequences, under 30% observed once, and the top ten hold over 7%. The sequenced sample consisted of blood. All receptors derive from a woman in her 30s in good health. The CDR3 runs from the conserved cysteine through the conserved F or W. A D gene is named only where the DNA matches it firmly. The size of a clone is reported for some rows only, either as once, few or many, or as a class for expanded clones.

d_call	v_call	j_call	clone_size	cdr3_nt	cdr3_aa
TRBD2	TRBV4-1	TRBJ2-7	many	TGCGCCAGCAGCCAAGAGCTCGCGGGACTAGGACGTTACGAGCAGTACTTC	CASSQELAGLGRYEQYF
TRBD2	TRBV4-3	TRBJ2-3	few	TGCGCCAGCAGCCAAGATGTAGGACTAGCGGGAGGTACAGATACGCAGTATTTT	CASSQDVGLAGGTDTQYF
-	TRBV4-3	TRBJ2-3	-	TGCGCCAGCAGCCAACAGCGACACACAGATACGCAGTATTTT	CASSQQRHTDTQYF
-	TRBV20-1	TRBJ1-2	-	TGCAGTGCTAGAGATCGAAGGGGACCGGGAGGCTACACCTTC	CSARDRRGPGGYTF
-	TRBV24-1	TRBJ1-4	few	TGTGCCACCAGTGATTTTCAGGCGGGGAGGGAAAAACTGTTTTTT	CATSDFQAGREKLFF
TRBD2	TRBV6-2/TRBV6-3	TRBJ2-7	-	TGTGCCAGCACCCTTACCCCTAGCGGGTTCTACGAGCAGTACTTC	CASTLTPSGFYEQYF
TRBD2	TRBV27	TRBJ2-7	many	TGTGCCAGCAGCTTAGGAGCGGGAGGCTCCTACGAGCAGTACTTC	CASSLGAGGSYEQYF
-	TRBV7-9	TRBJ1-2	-	TGTGCCAGCAGCTTTGCGACAGCCACTCGGGGCTACACCTTC	CASSFATATRGYTF
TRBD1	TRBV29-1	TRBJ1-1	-	TGCAGCGTCGGACAGGGGTTTATGAACACTGAAGCTTTCTTT	CSVGQGFMNTEAFF
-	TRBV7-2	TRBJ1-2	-	TGTGCCAGCAGCTTATTAATGGAGTATGGCCACACCTTC	CASSLLMEYGHTF
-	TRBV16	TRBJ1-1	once	TGTGCCAGCAGCCGCGTCCAGGGTGGGTTCACTGAAGCTTTCTTT	CASSRVQGGFTEAFF
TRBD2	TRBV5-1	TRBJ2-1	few	TGCGCCAGCAGCTTGATAGCAGCGGGGGGCTACAATGAGCAGTTCTTC	CASSLIAAGGYNEQFF
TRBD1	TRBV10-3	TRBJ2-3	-	TGTGCCATCAGTGAGTCGAAAGGGACAGGAGGCACAGATACGCAGTATTTT	CAISESKGTGGTDTQYF
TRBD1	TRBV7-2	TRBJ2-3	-	TGTGCCAGCAGCTTAAACTGGGGGACAGATGCGCAGTATTTT	CASSLNWGTDAQYF
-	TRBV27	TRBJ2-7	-	TGTGCCAGCAGAAACCAGGGAGAGTCCTTCTACGAGCAGTACTTC	CASRNQGESFYEQYF
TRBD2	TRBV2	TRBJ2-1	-	TGTGCCGGAGAGGGGGGGCTAGCGGGAAGAAATGAGCAGTTCTTC	CAGEGGLAGRNEQFF
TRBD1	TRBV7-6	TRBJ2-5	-	TGTGCCAGCAGCTTAGGGGGACCCCGGGACAGAGAAGAGACCCAGTACTTC	CASSLGGPRDREETQYF
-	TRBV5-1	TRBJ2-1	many	TGCGCCAGCAGCTGGGGGGCTAACAATGAGCAGTTCTTC	CASSWGANNEQFF
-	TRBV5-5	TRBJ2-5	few	TGTGCCAGCAGTCACCCCGGGGCTTGGTGCCAAGAGACCCAGTACTTC	CASSHPGAWCQETQYF
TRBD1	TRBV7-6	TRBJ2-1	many	TGTGCCAGCAGCTTAGCCTCCGTCGATTTGGACAGGCTGTACAATGAGCAGTTCTTC	CASSLASVDLDRLYNEQFF
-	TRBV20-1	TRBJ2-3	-	TGCAGTGCTAGTTGGACGATCGGACTAAGGGGTGATACGCAGTATTTT	CSASWTIGLRGDTQYF
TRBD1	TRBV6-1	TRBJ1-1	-	TGTGCCAGCAGTGGGGGCAGGGGGACTAGCGCTGAAGCTTTCTTT	CASSGGRGTSAEAFF
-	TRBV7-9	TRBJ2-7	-	TGTGCCAGCAGCAAAACTTCGCCTAATTTGGGGTACGAGCAGTACTTC	CASSKTSPNLGYEQYF
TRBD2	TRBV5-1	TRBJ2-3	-	TGCGCCAGCAGCTTGGGTACTAGCGGGTTCCCAGATACGCAGTATTTT	CASSLGTSGFPDTQYF
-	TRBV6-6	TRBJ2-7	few	TGTGCCAGCAGGGGAAACGGACGGGCCGGCGACGAGCAGTACTTC	CASRGNGRAGDEQYF
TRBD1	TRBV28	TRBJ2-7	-	TGTGCCAGCCTTGGAGGGTTGGCAGGGGGCCTCTACGAGCAGTACTTC	CASLGGLAGGLYEQYF
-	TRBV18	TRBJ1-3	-	TGTGCCAGCTCACCGTCGCCGCGGACTGGAAACACCATATATTTT	CASSPSPRTGNTIYF
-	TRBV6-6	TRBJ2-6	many	TGTGCCAGCAGTCGAACAGGAACTGGGGCCAACGTCCTGACTTTC	CASSRTGTGANVLTF
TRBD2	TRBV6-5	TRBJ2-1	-	TGTGCCAGCAGTTCCCCAAGGATAGCGGGGGGCCGGGAGCAGTTCTTC	CASSSPRIAGGREQFF